This T cell receptor beta chain originates from a study of T cell responses to AZD1222 COVID-19 vaccine. Findings and limits, study-wide: The CD4 TCRs associated with vaccination extended across spike and predominated at 160-218 and 743-854.

V lost 6 bases and J lost 6; bases outside the gene matches: 12. The CDR3 spans 15 residues. Germline CDR1 and CDR2: SGHRS and YFSETQ. In regard to this clone: The antigen remains undetermined.

The repertoire was sequenced with immunoSEQ multiplex PCR; TCRdb's copy has only in-frame clones and lacks some. In the table there are approximately 150,000 clones, 94% of which are singletons. The rearrangement uses TRBV5-1 and TRBJ2-1, with 7 bases that match TRBD2. The source material was peripheral blood, sampled 28 days after the second AZD1222 dose. This clonotype was obtained from an adult who received the AZD1222 COVID-19 vaccine. The DNA of the CDR3 is TGCGCCAGCATCCTTTTTGCGGGAGAGAGCAATGAGCAGTTCTTC. Translated: CASILFAGESNEQFF.